The T cell receptor beta chain described here comes from a study of blood T cells in healthy people across ages. Study conclusions and caveats: Roughly linearly, TCR beta diversity per million T cells fell as age increased. In long-lived donors, naive CD4+ cell counts and diversity exceeded those of aged donors.

The ends lost 6 bases at V and 5 bases at J; junction bases unmatched: 7. Germline V CDR1 and CDR2: MNHNS, SASEGT. The CDR3 runs 14 residues. A second roughly 6 to 12 cycle PCR used barcoded and J-beta primers. The template-switch adaptor was a 5' adaptor with 12 random nucleotides. It tagged each cDNA molecule. Each sample provided no less than 2.5 million CDR3-containing paired-end reads. TCRdb reprocessed the 5' RACE reads via MiXCR and lists one record per CDR3 protein. The table has about 1.6 million distinct CDR3 sequences, around 35% seen once. Details on this clonotype: The antigen is unknown.

The sequenced sample was blood. The source of this sequence is a woman in her twenties or thirties in good health. This sequence joins TRBV6-1 and TRBJ2-5; 9 bases line up with TRBD1. CDR3 region: CASRLAGTGETQYF. For the CDR3, the DNA is TGTGCCAGCAGGCTAGCCGGGACAGGGGAGACCCAGTACTTC.